The text below deals with one T cell receptor beta chain. The sample comes from a study of beta chain features in type 1 diabetes. Germline-derived CDR1 and CDR2 are SQVTM and ANQGSEA. Trimming stripped 2 bases from V and 5 bases from J, with 7 bases between. The CDR3 length is 12 residues. Every isolated RNA sample was fully reverse transcribed, so sequencing captured expressed TCRB transcripts. Reads from naive, central memory and regulatory T cell samples averaged about 3.3 million. This table comes from immunoSEQ multiplex PCR, and its TCRdb copy is limited to in-frame clones, with some not included. The sample shows fewer than 550,000 clones, roughly 10% of them seen only once.

The gene calls are TRBV29-1 and TRBJ2-1; D not resolved. The TCR comes from a young woman in good health. The specimen sequenced was naive CD4+ T cells from blood. The CDR3: CSVESSHNEQFF. CDR3 nucleotides: TGCAGCGTTGAATCTTCTCACAATGAGCAGTTCTTC.